This T cell receptor beta chain was profiled in a study of blood T cell repertoires in COVID-19. This clone was counted once. The CDR3 runs 13 residues. The J segment lost 4 bases and the V segment lost 4 bases, leaving 4 bases of the junction unmatched. The germline gives CDR1 SQVTM, CDR2 ANQGSEA. Repertoires were generated with immunoSEQ multiplex PCR, while TCRdb's copy carries only in-frame clones and drops some. The profile covers under 95,000 clones, with about 80% appearing a single time and around 27% taken by the ten largest. The receptor's source is a man in his 60s with active or convalescent COVID-19. The sample consisted of peripheral blood. J is TRBJ1-3 and V is TRBV29-1; 7 bases match TRBD1. CDR3 sequence (DNA): TGCAGCGTTGCACAGGGGCCAGGAAACACCATATATTTT. This encodes CSVAQGPGNTIYF.